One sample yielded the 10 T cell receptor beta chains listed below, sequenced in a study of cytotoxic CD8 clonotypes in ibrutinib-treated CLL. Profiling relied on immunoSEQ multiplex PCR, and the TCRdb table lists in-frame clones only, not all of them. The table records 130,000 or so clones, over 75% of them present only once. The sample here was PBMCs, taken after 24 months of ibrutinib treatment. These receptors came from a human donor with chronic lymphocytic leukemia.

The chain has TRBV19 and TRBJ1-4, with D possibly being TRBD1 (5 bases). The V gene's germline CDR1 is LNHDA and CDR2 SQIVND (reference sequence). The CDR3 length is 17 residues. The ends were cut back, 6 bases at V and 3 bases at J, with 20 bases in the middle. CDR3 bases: TGTGCCAGTAGCCCCAGGAAGGGGCGTGCGGCTAATGAAAAACTGTTTTTT. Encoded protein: CASSPRKGRAANEKLFF.

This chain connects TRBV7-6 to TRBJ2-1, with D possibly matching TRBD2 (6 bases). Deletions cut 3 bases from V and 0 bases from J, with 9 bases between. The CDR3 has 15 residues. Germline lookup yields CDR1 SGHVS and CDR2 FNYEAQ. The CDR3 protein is CASSFRGNSYNEQFF. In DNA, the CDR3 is TGTGCCAGCAGCTTTCGCGGGAACTCCTACAATGAGCAGTTCTTC.

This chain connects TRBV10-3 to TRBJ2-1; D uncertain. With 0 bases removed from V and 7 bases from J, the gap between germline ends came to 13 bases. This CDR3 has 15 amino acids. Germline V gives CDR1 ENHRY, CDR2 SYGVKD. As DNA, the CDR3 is TGTGCCATCAGTGAGTCGGATGGGTTTGTAAATGAGCAGTTCTTC. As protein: CAISESDGFVNEQFF.

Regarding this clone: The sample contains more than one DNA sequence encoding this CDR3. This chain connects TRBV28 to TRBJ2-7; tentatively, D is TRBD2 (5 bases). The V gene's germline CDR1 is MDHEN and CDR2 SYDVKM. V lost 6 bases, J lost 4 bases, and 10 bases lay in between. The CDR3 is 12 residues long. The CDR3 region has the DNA TGTGCCAGCAGCCTCGGCGGGTACGAGCAGTACTTC. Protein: CASSLGGYEQYF.

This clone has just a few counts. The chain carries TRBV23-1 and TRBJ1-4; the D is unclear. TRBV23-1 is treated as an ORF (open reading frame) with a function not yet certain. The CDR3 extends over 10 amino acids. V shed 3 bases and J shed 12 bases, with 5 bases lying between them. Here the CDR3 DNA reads TGCGCCAGCAGTCAGGGCGAACTGTTTTTT. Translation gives CASSQGELFF.

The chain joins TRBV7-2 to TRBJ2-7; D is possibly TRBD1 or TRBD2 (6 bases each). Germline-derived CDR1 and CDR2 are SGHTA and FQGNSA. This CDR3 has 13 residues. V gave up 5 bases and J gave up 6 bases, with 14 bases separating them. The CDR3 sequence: CASSPGGRFEQYF. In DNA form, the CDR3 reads TGTGCCAGCAGCCCTGGGGGGCGTTTCGAGCAGTACTTC. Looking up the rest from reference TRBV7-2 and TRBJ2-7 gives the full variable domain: GAGVSQSPSNKVTEKGKDVELRCDPISGHTALYWYRQSLGQGLEFLIYFQGNSAPDKSGLPSDRFSAERTGGSVSTLTIQRTQQEDSAVYLCASSPGGRFEQYFGPGTRLTVT.

For the CDR3, the DNA is TGTGCCAGCTCACCACTTCCGATCTATGGCTACACCTTC. As protein: CASSPLPIYGYTF. J is TRBJ1-2 and V is TRBV18; D gene uncertain. CDR3 size: 13 residues. V gave up 1 base and J gave up 4 bases, with 7 bases separating them. Germline V gene data show CDR1 as KGHSH and CDR2 as LQKENI.

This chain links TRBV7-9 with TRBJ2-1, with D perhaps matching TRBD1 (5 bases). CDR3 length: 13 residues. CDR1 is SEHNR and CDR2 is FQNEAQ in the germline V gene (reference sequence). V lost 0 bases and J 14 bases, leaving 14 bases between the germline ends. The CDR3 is CASSLARGQGEFF. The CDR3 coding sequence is TGTGCCAGCAGCTTAGCGAGAGGACAAGGGGAGTTCTTC.

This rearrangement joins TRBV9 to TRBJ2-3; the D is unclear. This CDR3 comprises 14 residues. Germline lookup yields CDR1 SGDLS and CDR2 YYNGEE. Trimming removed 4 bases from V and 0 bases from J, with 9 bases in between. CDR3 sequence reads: CASSMDGSTDTQYF. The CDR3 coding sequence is TGTGCCAGCAGCATGGACGGAAGCACAGATACGCAGTATTTT.

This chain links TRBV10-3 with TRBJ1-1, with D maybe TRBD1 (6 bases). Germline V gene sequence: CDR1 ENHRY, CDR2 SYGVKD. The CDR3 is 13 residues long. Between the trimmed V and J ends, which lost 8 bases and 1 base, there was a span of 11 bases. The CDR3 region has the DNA TGTGCCATCCGGGACAACAAGAACACTGAAGCTTTCTTT. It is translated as CAIRDNKNTEAFF.